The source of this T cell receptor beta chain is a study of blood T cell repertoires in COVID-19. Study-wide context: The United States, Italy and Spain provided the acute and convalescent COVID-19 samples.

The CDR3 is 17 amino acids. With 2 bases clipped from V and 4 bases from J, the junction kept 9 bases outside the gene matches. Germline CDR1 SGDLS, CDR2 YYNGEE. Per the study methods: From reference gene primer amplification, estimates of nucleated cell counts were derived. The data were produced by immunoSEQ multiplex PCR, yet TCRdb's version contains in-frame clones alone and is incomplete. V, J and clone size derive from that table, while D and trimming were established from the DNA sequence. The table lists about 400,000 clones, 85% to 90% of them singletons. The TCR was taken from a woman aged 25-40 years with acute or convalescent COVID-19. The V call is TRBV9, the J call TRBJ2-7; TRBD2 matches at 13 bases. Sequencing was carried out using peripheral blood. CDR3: CASSVGTSGDVKYEQYF. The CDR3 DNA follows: TGTGCCAGCAGCGTCGGGACTAGCGGGGACGTAAAGTACGAGCAGTACTTC.